This T cell receptor (beta chain) was observed in a study of T-cell reconstitution after alpha-beta-depleted transplantation in children (dated by TCRdb to 2015 to 2016). With respect to the entire study: Using TCR repertoire profiling, the study followed T-cell immune reconstitution in a quantitative way in children after TCRalphabeta/CD19-depleted allogeneic hematopoietic cell transplantation.

The protocol used for the library was PCR. Sequencing was performed on an Illumina HiSeq 2500. Molecular barcoding was employed in the preparation of TCR libraries, with unique molecular identifiers being used to normalize TCRbeta repertoire quantification. TCRdb passed the public sequencing reads through fastp at Q25 and MiXCR, retaining productive beta sequences. Entries are consolidated by CDR3 protein sequence, retaining the most common genes and DNA. This sample is represented by some 550,000 distinct CDR3 sequences; around 20% of them were singletons. The top ten hold 3.3% of the sample. This clonotype turned up a few times. Its antigen specificity is not known. There are no base qualities to consult, and no much larger clone falls within one base. The CDR3 runs 13 amino acids, cysteine and phenylalanine included. Just the 39-base CDR3 DNA is kept, in frame starting at base 1. Based on the germline V gene (reference sequence), the CDR1 and CDR2 sequences are SSHAT and FNYEAQ. V is reduced by 4 bases and J by 6 bases, leaving a spacing of 10 bases between them.

Rearrangement joined TRBV7-7 to TRBJ2-1, and possibly TRBD1, on 6 matching bases. The sample consisted of PBMCs from the stem cell graft donor, taken from the stem cell graft. The TCR originated in a human donor who donated a stem cell graft to a child with acute lymphoblastic leukemia. The DNA sequence is as follows: TGTGCCAGCAGCTCTCTCAGGGGCAATGAGCAGTTCTTC. It codes for CASSSLRGNEQFF.